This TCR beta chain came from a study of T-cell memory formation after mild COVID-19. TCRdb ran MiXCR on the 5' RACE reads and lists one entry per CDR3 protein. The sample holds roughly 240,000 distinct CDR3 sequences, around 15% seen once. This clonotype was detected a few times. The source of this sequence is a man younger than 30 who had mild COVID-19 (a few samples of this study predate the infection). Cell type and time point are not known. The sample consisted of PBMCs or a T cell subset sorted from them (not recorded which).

This CDR3 is CASCSLGRGPYEQYF. The DNA for the CDR3 is TGTGCCAGCTGCTCCCTCGGCAGGGGCCCCTACGAGCAGTACTTC. The V and J genes are TRBV6-2 or TRBV6-3 and TRBJ2-7; TRBD1 might be the D (6 bases). V dropped 8 bases and J dropped 2 bases, with 19 bases sitting between them. Germline V lookup: CDR1 MNHEY, CDR2 SVGEGT. This CDR3 contains 15 residues.